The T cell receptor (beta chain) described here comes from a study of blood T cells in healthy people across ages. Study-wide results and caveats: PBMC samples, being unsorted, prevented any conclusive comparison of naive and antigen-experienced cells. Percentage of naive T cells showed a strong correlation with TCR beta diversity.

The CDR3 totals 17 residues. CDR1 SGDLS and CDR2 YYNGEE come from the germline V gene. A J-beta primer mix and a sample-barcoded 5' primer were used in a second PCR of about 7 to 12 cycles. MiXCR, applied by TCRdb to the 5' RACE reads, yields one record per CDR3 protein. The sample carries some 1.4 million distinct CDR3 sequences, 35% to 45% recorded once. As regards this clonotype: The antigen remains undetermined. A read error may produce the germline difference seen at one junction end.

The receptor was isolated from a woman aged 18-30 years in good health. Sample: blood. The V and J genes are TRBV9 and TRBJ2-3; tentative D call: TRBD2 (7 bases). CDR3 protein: CASSASAAGAITDTQYF. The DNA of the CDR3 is TGTGCCAGTAGCGCGAGCGCTGCGGGGGCCATCACAGATACGCAGTATTTT.